This TCR beta chain stems from a study of lymphopenia after photon versus proton radiotherapy. Regarding the study as a whole: Larger post-nadir TCR diversity loss correlated inversely with survival in deceased patients. Photon-treated patients lost naive T cells and TCR diversity; proton-treated stayed stable. Oligoclonal CD8+ Temra expansion after nadir drove photon patients' diversity drop.

Clones were read by immunoSEQ multiplex PCR, and TCRdb kept only the in-frame ones, dropping some. The sample consists of 15,000 or so clones, 84% of them appearing once. The V gene lost 0 bases and the J gene lost 4 bases, with 12 bases spanning the gap. The CDR3 has 16 amino acids. The germline V gene encodes CDR1 MGHRA and CDR2 YSYEKL. Comment on this clone: Antigen: not known.

This clonotype originated in a man between 65 and 85 years old with pancreatic cancer. This sequence joins TRBV4-1 and TRBJ2-2; D is uncertain. The sequences come from peripheral blood, collected from a patient treated with proton-based radiotherapy. CDR3 in amino acids: CASSQEYVFGTGELFF. CDR3 DNA sequence: TGCGCCAGCAGCCAAGAGTACGTGTTCGGCACCGGGGAGCTGTTTTTT.